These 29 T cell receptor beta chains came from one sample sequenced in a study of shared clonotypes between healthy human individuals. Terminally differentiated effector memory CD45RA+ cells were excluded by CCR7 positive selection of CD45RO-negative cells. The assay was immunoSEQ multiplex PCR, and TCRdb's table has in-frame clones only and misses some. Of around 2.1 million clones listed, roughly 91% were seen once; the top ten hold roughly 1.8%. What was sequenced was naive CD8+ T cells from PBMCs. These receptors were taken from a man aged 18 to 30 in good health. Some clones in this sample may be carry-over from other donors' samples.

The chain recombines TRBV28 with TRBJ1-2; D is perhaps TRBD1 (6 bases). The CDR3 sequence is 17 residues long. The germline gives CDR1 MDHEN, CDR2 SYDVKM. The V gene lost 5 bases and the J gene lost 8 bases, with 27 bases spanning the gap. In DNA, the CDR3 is TGTGCCAGCAGTAATCCCGGGACGGGGGCGATTCAGTACGGCTACACCTTC. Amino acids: CASSNPGTGAIQYGYTF.

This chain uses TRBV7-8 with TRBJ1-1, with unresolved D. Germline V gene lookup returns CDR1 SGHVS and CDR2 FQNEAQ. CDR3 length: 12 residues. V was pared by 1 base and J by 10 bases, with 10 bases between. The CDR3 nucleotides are TGTGCCAGCAGCTTAGATCGCCGTGGAGCTTTCTTT. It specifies CASSLDRRGAFF.

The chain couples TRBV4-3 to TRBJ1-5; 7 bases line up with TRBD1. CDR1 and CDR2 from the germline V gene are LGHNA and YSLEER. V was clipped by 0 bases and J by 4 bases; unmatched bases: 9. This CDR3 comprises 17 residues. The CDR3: CASSQDWRGPGNQPQHF. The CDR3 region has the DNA TGCGCCAGCAGCCAAGATTGGAGGGGGCCCGGAAATCAGCCCCAGCATTTT.

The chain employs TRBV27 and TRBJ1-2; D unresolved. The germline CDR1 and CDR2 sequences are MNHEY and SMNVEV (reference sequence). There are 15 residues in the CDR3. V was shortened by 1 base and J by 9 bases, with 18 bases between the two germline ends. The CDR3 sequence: CASSLYYSQPGSYTF. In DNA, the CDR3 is TGTGCCAGCAGTTTATATTACAGCCAGCCTGGTAGCTACACCTTC.

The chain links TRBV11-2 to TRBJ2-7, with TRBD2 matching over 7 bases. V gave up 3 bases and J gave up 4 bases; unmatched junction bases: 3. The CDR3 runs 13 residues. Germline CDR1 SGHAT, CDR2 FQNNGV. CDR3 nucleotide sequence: TGTGCCAGCAGCTTGGCTAGCGGATACGAGCAGTACTTC. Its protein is CASSLASGYEQYF.

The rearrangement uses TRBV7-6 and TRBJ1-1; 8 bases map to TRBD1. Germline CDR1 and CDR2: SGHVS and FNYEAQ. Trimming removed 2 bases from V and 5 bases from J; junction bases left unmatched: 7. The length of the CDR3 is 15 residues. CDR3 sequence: CASSLKTGAGTEAFF. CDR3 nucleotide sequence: TGTGCCAGCAGCTTAAAGACAGGGGCTGGGACTGAAGCTTTCTTT. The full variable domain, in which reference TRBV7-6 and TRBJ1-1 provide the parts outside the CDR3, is GAGVSQSPRYKVTKRGQDVALRCDPISGHVSLYWYRQALGQGPEFLTYFNYEAQQDKSGLPNDRFSAERPEGSISTLTIQRTEQRDSAMYRCASSLKTGAGTEAFFGQGTRLTVV.

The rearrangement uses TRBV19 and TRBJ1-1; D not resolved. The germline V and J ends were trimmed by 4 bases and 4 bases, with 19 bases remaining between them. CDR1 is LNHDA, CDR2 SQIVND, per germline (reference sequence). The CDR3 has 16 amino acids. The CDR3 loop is CASSTPAGWSGTEAFF. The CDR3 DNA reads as TGTGCCAGTAGTACCCCGGCTGGGTGGTCTGGCACTGAAGCTTTCTTT.

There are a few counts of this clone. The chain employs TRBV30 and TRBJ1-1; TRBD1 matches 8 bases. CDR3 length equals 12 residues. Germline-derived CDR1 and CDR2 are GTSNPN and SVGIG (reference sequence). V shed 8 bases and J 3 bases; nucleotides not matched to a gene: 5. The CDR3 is CAPRGQDTEAFF. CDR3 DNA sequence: TGTGCCCCCAGGGGGCAGGACACTGAAGCTTTCTTT.

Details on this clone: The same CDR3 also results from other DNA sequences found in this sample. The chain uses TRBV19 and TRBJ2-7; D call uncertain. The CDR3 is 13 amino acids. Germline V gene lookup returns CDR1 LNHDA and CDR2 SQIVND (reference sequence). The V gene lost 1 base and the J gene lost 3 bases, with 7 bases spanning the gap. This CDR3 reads CASSIGADYEQYF. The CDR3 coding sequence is TGTGCCAGTAGTATAGGGGCCGACTACGAGCAGTACTTC.

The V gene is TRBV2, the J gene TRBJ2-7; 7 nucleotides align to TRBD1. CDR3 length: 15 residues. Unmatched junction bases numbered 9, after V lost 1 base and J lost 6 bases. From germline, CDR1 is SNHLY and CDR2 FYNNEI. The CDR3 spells CASSEVEGAGSEQYF. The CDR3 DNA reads TGTGCCAGCAGTGAAGTAGAGGGGGCAGGGTCCGAGCAGTACTTC.

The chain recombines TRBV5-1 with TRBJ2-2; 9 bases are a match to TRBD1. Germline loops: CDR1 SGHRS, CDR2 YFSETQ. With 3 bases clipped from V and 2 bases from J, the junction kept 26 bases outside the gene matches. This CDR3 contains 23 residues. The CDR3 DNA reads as TGCGCCAGCAGCTCACCACGACAAACCGGGACAGGGCCATTTGGACACAACACCGGGGAGCTGTTTTTT. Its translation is CASSSPRQTGTGPFGHNTGELFF.

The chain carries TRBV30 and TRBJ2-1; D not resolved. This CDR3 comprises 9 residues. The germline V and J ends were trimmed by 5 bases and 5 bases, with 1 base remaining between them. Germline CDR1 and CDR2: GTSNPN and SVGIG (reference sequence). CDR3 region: CAWDNEQFF. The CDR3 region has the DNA TGTGCCTGGGACAATGAGCAGTTCTTC.

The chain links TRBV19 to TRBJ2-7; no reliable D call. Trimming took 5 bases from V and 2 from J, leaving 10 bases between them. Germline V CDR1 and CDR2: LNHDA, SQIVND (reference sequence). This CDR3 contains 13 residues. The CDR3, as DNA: TGTGCCAGTAGTTATCGCGGTACCTACGAGCAGTACTTC. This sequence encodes CASSYRGTYEQYF.

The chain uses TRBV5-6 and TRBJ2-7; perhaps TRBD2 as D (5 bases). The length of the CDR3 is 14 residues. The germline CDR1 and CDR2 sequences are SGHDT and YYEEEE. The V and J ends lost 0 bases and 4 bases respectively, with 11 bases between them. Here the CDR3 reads CASSLGGNLYEQYF. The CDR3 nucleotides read TGTGCCAGCAGCTTGGGAGGGAACCTTTACGAGCAGTACTTC.

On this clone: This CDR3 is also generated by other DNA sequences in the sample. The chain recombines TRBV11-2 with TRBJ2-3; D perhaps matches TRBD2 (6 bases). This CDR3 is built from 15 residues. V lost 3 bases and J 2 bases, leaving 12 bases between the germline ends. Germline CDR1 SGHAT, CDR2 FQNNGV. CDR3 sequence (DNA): TGTGCCAGCAGCTTGGGACTCCTTCTCACAGATACGCAGTATTTT. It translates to CASSLGLLLTDTQYF.

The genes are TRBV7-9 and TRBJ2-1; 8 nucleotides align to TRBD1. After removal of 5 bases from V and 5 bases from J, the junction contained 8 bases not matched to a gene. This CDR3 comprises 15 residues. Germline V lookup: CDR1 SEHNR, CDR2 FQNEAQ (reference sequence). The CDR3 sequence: CASSTTGVANNEQFF. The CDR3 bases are TGTGCCAGCAGCACGACAGGGGTCGCGAACAATGAGCAGTTCTTC.

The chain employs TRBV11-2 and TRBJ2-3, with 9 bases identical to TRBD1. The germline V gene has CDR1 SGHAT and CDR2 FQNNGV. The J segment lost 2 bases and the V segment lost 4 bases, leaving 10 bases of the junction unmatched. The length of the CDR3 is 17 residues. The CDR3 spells CASSSGTGSGITDTQYF. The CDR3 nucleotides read TGTGCCAGCAGCTCGGGGACAGGGTCAGGTATCACAGATACGCAGTATTTT.

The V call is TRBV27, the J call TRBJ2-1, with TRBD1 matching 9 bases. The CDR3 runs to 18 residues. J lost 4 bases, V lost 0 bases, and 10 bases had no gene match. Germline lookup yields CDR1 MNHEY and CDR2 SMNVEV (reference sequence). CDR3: CASSLSNSDRGRYNEQFF. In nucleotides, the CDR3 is TGTGCCAGCAGTTTATCTAATTCGGACAGGGGCAGATACAATGAGCAGTTCTTC.

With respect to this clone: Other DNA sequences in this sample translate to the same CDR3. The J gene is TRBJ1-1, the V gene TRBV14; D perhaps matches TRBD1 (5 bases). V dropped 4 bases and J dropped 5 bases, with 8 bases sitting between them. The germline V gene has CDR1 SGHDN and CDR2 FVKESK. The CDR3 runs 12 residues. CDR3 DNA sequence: TGTGCCAGCAGCCTGGGGCTGACTGAAGCTTTCTTT. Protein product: CASSLGLTEAFF.

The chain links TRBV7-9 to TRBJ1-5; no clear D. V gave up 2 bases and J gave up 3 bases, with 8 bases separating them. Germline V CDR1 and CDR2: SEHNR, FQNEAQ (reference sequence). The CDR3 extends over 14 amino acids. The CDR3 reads CASSLNRPNQPQHF. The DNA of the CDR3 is TGTGCCAGCAGCTTAAACAGACCCAATCAGCCCCAGCATTTT.

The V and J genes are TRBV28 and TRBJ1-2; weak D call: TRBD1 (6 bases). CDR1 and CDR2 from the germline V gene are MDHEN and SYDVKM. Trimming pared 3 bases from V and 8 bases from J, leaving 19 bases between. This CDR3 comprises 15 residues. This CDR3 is CASSFIRGAVWGYTF. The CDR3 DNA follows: TGTGCCAGCAGTTTTATTCGGGGGGCTGTATGGGGCTACACCTTC.

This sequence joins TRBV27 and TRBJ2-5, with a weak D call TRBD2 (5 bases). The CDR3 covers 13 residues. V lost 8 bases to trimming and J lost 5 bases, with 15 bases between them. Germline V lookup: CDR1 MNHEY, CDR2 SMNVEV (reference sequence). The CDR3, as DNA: TGTGCCAGCTCCCTCGGTGGAGGCGAGACCCAGTACTTC. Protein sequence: CASSLGGGETQYF.

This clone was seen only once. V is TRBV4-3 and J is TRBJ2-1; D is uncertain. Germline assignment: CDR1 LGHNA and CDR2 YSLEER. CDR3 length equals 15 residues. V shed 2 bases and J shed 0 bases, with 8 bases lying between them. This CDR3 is CASSQSSSSYNEQFF. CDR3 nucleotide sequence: TGCGCCAGCAGCCAAAGTAGTAGCTCCTACAATGAGCAGTTCTTC.

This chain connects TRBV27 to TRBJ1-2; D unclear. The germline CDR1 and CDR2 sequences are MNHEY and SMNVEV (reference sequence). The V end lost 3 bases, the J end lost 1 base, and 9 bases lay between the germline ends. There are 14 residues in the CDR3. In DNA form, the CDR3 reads TGTGCCAGCAGTTTCCCGAAGATTAACTATGGCTACACCTTC. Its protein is CASSFPKINYGYTF.

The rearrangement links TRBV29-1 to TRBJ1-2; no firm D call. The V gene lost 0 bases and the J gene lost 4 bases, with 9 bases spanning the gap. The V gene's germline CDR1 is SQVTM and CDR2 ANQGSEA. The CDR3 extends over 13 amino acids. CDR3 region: CSVEDASLYGYTF. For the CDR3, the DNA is TGCAGCGTTGAAGATGCCAGCCTCTATGGCTACACCTTC. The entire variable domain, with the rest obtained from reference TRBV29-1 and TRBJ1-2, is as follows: SAVISQKPSRDICQRGTSLTIQCQVDSQVTMMFWYRQQPGQSLTLIATANQGSEATYESGFVIDKFPISRPNLTFSTLTVSNMSPEDSSIYLCSVEDASLYGYTFGSGTRLTVV.

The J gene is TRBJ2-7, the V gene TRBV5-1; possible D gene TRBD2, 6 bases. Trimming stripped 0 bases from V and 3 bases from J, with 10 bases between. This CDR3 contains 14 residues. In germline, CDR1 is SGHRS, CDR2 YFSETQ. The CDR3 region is CASSLEAGLYEQYF. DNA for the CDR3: TGCGCCAGCAGCTTGGAAGCGGGCCTCTACGAGCAGTACTTC.

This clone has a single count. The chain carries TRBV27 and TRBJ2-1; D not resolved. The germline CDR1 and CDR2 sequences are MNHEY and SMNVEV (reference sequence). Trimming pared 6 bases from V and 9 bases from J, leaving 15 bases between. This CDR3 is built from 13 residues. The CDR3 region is CASSSHAASEQFF. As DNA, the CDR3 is TGTGCCAGCAGCTCACATGCGGCTAGTGAGCAGTTCTTC.

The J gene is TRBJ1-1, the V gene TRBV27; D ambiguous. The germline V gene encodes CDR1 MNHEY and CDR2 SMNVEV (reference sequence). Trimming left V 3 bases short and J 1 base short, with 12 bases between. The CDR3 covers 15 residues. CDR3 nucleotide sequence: TGTGCCAGCAGTTTGGGCGCCCTGGGGAACACTGAAGCTTTCTTT. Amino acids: CASSLGALGNTEAFF.

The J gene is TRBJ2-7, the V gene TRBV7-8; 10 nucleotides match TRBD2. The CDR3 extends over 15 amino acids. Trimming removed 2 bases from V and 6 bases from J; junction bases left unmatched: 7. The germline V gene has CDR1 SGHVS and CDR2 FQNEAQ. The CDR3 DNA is TGTGCCAGCAGCTTAACCCTAGCGGGAGTACCCGAGCAGTACTTC. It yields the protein CASSLTLAGVPEQYF. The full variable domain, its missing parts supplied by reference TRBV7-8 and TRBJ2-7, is GAGVSQSPRYKVAKRGQDVALRCDPISGHVSLFWYQQALGQGPEFLTYFQNEAQLDKSGLPSDRFFAERPEGSVSTLKIQRTQQEDSAVYLCASSLTLAGVPEQYFGPGTRLTVT.